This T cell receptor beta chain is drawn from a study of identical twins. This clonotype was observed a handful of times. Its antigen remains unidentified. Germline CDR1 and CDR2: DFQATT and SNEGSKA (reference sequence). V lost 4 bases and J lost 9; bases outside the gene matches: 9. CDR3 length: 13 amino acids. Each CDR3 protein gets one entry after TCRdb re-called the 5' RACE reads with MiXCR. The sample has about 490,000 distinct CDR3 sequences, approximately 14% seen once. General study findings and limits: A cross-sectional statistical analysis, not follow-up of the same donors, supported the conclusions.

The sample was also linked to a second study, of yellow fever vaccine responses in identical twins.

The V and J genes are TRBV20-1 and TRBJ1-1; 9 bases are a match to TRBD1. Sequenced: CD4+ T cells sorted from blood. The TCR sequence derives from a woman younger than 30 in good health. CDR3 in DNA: TGCAGTGCTAAGGGACAGGGCAACATTAAAGCTTTCTTT. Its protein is CSAKGQGNIKAFF.